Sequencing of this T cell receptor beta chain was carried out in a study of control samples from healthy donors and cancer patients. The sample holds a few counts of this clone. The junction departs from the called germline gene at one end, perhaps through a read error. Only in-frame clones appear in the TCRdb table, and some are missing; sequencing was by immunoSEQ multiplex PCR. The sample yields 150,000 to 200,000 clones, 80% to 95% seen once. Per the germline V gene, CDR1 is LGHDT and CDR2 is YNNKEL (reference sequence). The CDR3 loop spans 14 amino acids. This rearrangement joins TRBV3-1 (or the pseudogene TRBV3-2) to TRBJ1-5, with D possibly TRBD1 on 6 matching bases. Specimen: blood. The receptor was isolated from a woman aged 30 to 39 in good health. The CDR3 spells CASRQSGGNQPQHF. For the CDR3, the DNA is TGTGCCAGCAGACAGTCGGGGGGCAACCAGCCCCAGCATTTT.